This record looks at one T cell receptor (beta chain) sequence and its context. Its antigen is unidentified. The data were taken from a study of cytomegalovirus exposure and HLA in healthy donors. Study results and limitations: Within an earlier analysis, most TCR beta V segments proved productive either about 87% or about 30% of the time.

PCR employed 60 Vbeta and 13 Jbeta primers. Sequencing was performed with immunoSEQ multiplex PCR; in TCRdb, only in-frame clones are kept and a portion is missing. The sample records tens of thousands of clones, around 80% being singletons. CDR1 is SEHNR, CDR2 FQNEAQ, per germline (reference sequence). The length of the CDR3 is 15 residues. V dropped 5 bases and J dropped 5 bases, with 13 bases sitting between them. This TCR came from a man aged 35-49 years in good health and CMV-seronegative. The chain recombines TRBV7-9 with TRBJ1-6; D possibly corresponds to TRBD1 (6 bases). Sample: PBMCs. The CDR3 is CASSPWDTDNSPLHF. Written as DNA, the CDR3 is TGTGCCAGCAGCCCTTGGGACACAGATAATTCACCCCTCCACTTT.